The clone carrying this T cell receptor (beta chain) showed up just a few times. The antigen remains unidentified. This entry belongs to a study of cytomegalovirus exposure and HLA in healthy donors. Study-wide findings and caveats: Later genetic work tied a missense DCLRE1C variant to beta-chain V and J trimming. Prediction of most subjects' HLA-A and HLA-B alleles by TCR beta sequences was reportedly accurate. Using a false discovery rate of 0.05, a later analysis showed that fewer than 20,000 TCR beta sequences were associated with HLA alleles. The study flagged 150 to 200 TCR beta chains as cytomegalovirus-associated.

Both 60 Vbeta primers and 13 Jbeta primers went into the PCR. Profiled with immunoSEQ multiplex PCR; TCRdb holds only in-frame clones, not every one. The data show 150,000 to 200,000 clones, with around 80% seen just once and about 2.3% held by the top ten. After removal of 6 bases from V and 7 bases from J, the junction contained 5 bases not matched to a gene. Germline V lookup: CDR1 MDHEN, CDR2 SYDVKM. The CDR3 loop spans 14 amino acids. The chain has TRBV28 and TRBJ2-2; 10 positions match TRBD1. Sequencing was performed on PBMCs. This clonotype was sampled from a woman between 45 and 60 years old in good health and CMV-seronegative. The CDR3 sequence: CASRGTGEVGELFF. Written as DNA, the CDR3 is TGTGCCAGCAGGGGGACAGGGGAGGTCGGGGAGCTGTTTTTT.